The present TCR beta chain was sequenced within a study of T cell responses to AZD1222 COVID-19 vaccine. For the study at large: The study pooled second doses at about 4 or about 12 weeks. General study findings and limits: Repertoire collection took place solely once the T cell response had peaked. Donors were mostly white British, more females; clonal diversity possibly underestimated. Mapped onto spike, vaccine-associated CD4 TCRs spanned it and were dominant at 160-218 and 743-854.

CDR1 and CDR2 from the germline V gene are SNHLY and FYNNEI. V shed 7 bases and J 4 bases; nucleotides not matched to a gene: 23. The CDR3 spans 20 residues. This clone has just one count. Its antigen is still unknown. Using immunoSEQ multiplex PCR, the repertoire was profiled, and TCRdb retains in-frame clones only, with some absent. The sample consists of 100,000 or so clones, roughly nine tenths of them appearing once. J is TRBJ1-2 and V is TRBV2, with 11 bases lining up with TRBD1. This sequence was found in an adult in good health. Sequenced material: peripheral blood, taken on day 0 of AZD1222 vaccination. Here the CDR3 reads CASTQPSLGSGTGGRYGYTF. Written as DNA, the CDR3 is TGTGCCAGCACCCAACCATCCCTTGGATCCGGGACAGGGGGACGCTATGGCTACACCTTC.